This is a list of T cell receptor beta chains from one sample in a study of Ad26.COV2.S vaccination and SARS-CoV-2 variants. TCRdb's copy holds only in-frame clones and misses some; the assay was immunoSEQ multiplex PCR. Among 300,000 to 400,000 clones listed, roughly 91% were seen once. The sequencing here drew on peripheral blood, taken in a trial of Ad26.COV2.S vaccine versus placebo. The receptors were gathered from a person aged 18-65 years who received the Ad26.COV2.S COVID-19 vaccine or a placebo. The CDR3 runs from the conserved cysteine through the conserved F or W. Each record gives: clone size, V gene, J gene, D gene, CDR3 length, CDR3 protein, CDR3 DNA. D genes are given only for firm matches. The size entry is marked missing in some rows and otherwise reads once, few, many or a size class.

clone_size: NA; v_call: TRBV20-1; j_call: TRBJ2-1; d_call: NA; cdr3_length: 11; cdr3_aa: CSAESYNEQFF; cdr3_nt: TGCAGTGCTGAGTCCTACAATGAGCAGTTCTTC
clone_size: NA; v_call: TRBV15; j_call: TRBJ1-1; d_call: TRBD1; cdr3_length: 15; cdr3_aa: CATSTYKGANTEAFF; cdr3_nt: TGTGCCACCAGCACCTATAAGGGGGCGAACACTGAAGCTTTCTTT
clone_size: NA; v_call: TRBV7-9; j_call: TRBJ2-1; d_call: TRBD1; cdr3_length: 14; cdr3_aa: CASSPGQSYNEQFF; cdr3_nt: TGTGCCAGCAGCCCGGGACAGTCCTACAATGAGCAGTTCTTC
clone_size: NA; v_call: TRBV18; j_call: TRBJ1-5; d_call: TRBD1; cdr3_length: 15; cdr3_aa: CASSNRGGTNQPQHF; cdr3_nt: TGTGCCAGCTCAAACAGGGGGGGAACCAATCAGCCCCAGCATTTT
clone_size: few; v_call: TRBV11-2; j_call: TRBJ2-5; d_call: NA; cdr3_length: 17; cdr3_aa: CASSFGYRGKPQETQYF; cdr3_nt: TGTGCCAGCAGCTTTGGTTATCGGGGGAAACCACAAGAGACCCAGTACTTC
clone_size: NA; v_call: TRBV9; j_call: TRBJ1-2; d_call: TRBD1; cdr3_length: 15; cdr3_aa: CASSVVGGSNYGYTF; cdr3_nt: TGTGCCAGCAGCGTAGTAGGGGGCTCAAACTATGGCTACACCTTC
clone_size: NA; v_call: TRBV25-1; j_call: TRBJ2-3; d_call: NA; cdr3_length: 14; cdr3_aa: CASSDWGNTDTQYF; cdr3_nt: TGTGCCAGCAGTGATTGGGGGAACACAGATACGCAGTATTTT
clone_size: NA; v_call: TRBV12-3/TRBV12-4; j_call: TRBJ1-2; d_call: NA; cdr3_length: 12; cdr3_aa: CASSLNVRGYTF; cdr3_nt: TGTGCCAGCAGTCTGAACGTCCGCGGCTACACCTTC
clone_size: NA; v_call: TRBV3-1/TRBV3-2; j_call: TRBJ2-1; d_call: TRBD1; cdr3_length: 16; cdr3_aa: CASSFHRDRGHNEQFF; cdr3_nt: TGTGCCAGCAGCTTTCACCGGGACAGGGGTCACAATGAGCAGTTCTTC
clone_size: NA; v_call: TRBV30; j_call: TRBJ1-4; d_call: NA; cdr3_length: 16; cdr3_aa: CAWSVGSRGTNEKLFF; cdr3_nt: TGTGCCTGGAGTGTGGGCAGCCGGGGGACTAATGAAAAACTGTTTTTT
clone_size: NA; v_call: TRBV3-1/TRBV3-2; j_call: TRBJ2-6; d_call: NA; cdr3_length: 15; cdr3_aa: CASSQDSSGANVLTF; cdr3_nt: TGTGCCAGCAGCCAAGACAGCTCTGGGGCCAACGTCCTGACTTTC
clone_size: NA; v_call: TRBV7-3; j_call: TRBJ2-1; d_call: TRBD2; cdr3_length: 15; cdr3_aa: CASSLSGGSYNEQFF; cdr3_nt: TGTGCCAGCAGCTTATCGGGGGGATCCTACAATGAGCAGTTCTTC
clone_size: NA; v_call: TRBV5-1; j_call: TRBJ2-7; d_call: NA; cdr3_length: 14; cdr3_aa: CASSAGGLGDEQYF; cdr3_nt: TGCGCCAGCAGCGCTGGGGGGTTAGGGGACGAGCAGTACTTC
clone_size: NA; v_call: TRBV12-3/TRBV12-4; j_call: TRBJ1-2; d_call: NA; cdr3_length: 13; cdr3_aa: CASSLGPADGYTF; cdr3_nt: TGTGCCAGCAGTTTAGGGCCGGCGGATGGCTACACCTTC
clone_size: many; v_call: TRBV6-5; j_call: TRBJ1-2; d_call: NA; cdr3_length: 13; cdr3_aa: CASKQLQNYGYTF; cdr3_nt: TGTGCCAGCAAGCAACTACAAAACTATGGCTACACCTTC
clone_size: NA; v_call: TRBV7-8; j_call: TRBJ2-1; d_call: TRBD1; cdr3_length: 13; cdr3_aa: CASSRDRGNEQFF; cdr3_nt: TGTGCCAGCAGCCGGGACAGGGGCAATGAGCAGTTCTTC
clone_size: few; v_call: TRBV9; j_call: TRBJ1-6; d_call: NA; cdr3_length: 13; cdr3_aa: CASSVARASPLHF; cdr3_nt: TGTGCCAGCAGCGTAGCTCGGGCTTCACCCCTCCACTTT
clone_size: NA; v_call: TRBV6-2/TRBV6-3; j_call: TRBJ2-3; d_call: NA; cdr3_length: 16; cdr3_aa: CASSYSSPSGTDTQYF; cdr3_nt: TGTGCCAGCAGTTACTCCTCCCCTTCGGGCACAGATACGCAGTATTTT
clone_size: NA; v_call: TRBV11-2; j_call: TRBJ1-6; d_call: TRBD1; cdr3_length: 16; cdr3_aa: CASSLVGTGVNSPLHF; cdr3_nt: TGTGCCAGCAGCTTAGTTGGGACAGGGGTTAATTCACCCCTCCACTTT
clone_size: NA; v_call: TRBV7-3; j_call: TRBJ1-2; d_call: NA; cdr3_length: 15; cdr3_aa: CASSLTGNERYGYTF; cdr3_nt: TGTGCCAGCAGCTTAACGGGGAACGAGCGGTATGGCTACACCTTC
clone_size: NA; v_call: TRBV9; j_call: TRBJ1-1; d_call: NA; cdr3_length: 14; cdr3_aa: CASSVGPRDTEAFF; cdr3_nt: TGTGCCAGCAGCGTAGGCCCCAGGGACACTGAAGCTTTCTTT
clone_size: NA; v_call: TRBV7-9; j_call: TRBJ2-2; d_call: NA; cdr3_length: 14; cdr3_aa: CASSLTPGAGELFF; cdr3_nt: TGTGCCAGCAGCTTAACCCCAGGCGCCGGGGAGCTGTTTTTT
clone_size: few; v_call: TRBV2; j_call: TRBJ1-3; d_call: NA; cdr3_length: 13; cdr3_aa: CAILGASGNTIYF; cdr3_nt: TGTGCCATCCTAGGGGCCTCTGGAAACACCATATATTTT
clone_size: NA; v_call: TRBV7-3; j_call: TRBJ2-1; d_call: NA; cdr3_length: 15; cdr3_aa: CASSPTGGTYNEQFF; cdr3_nt: TGTGCCAGCAGCCCCACGGGCGGGACCTACAATGAGCAGTTCTTC
clone_size: few; v_call: TRBV12-3/TRBV12-4; j_call: TRBJ1-2; d_call: NA; cdr3_length: 13; cdr3_aa: CASSLVRAHGYTF; cdr3_nt: TGTGCCAGCAGTTTAGTAAGGGCTCATGGCTACACCTTC
clone_size: NA; v_call: TRBV11-2; j_call: TRBJ2-1; d_call: NA; cdr3_length: 13; cdr3_aa: CASSSDRWGEQFF; cdr3_nt: TGTGCCAGCAGCTCCGACCGGTGGGGGGAGCAGTTCTTC
clone_size: NA; v_call: TRBV19; j_call: TRBJ2-1; d_call: TRBD1; cdr3_length: 14; cdr3_aa: CASSTGGAENEQFF; cdr3_nt: TGTGCCAGTAGTACAGGGGGCGCCGAAAATGAGCAGTTCTTC
clone_size: NA; v_call: TRBV18; j_call: TRBJ2-3; d_call: TRBD2; cdr3_length: 16; cdr3_aa: CASSSGLAGSTDTQYF; cdr3_nt: TGTGCCAGCTCATCAGGACTAGCGGGGAGCACAGATACGCAGTATTTT
clone_size: NA; v_call: TRBV5-8; j_call: TRBJ1-6; d_call: TRBD1; cdr3_length: 14; cdr3_aa: CASSLGTGDSPLHF; cdr3_nt: TGTGCCAGCAGCTTGGGGACAGGGGATTCACCCCTCCACTTT
clone_size: once; v_call: TRBV25-1; j_call: TRBJ2-7; d_call: NA; cdr3_length: 13; cdr3_aa: CASVFSGTYEQYF; cdr3_nt: TGTGCCAGCGTTTTCTCCGGGACCTACGAGCAGTACTTC
clone_size: once; v_call: TRBV29-1; j_call: TRBJ1-2; d_call: TRBD1; cdr3_length: 12; cdr3_aa: CSVETGEGGYTF; cdr3_nt: TGCAGCGTTGAAACAGGGGAGGGTGGCTACACCTTC
clone_size: once; v_call: TRBV12-3/TRBV12-4; j_call: TRBJ1-3; d_call: NA; cdr3_length: 12; cdr3_aa: CASSQDRNTIYF; cdr3_nt: TGTGCCAGCAGCCAGGACAGAAACACCATATATTTT
clone_size: NA; v_call: TRBV5-1; j_call: TRBJ2-3; d_call: NA; cdr3_length: 16; cdr3_aa: CASSAYMGGSTDTQYF; cdr3_nt: TGCGCCAGCAGCGCGTACATGGGGGGTAGCACAGATACGCAGTATTTT
clone_size: NA; v_call: TRBV14; j_call: TRBJ1-4; d_call: NA; cdr3_length: 13; cdr3_aa: CASSHRLNEKLFF; cdr3_nt: TGTGCCAGCAGCCACAGGCTTAATGAAAAACTGTTTTTT
clone_size: NA; v_call: TRBV11-3; j_call: TRBJ2-1; d_call: NA; cdr3_length: 14; cdr3_aa: CASSSRLGGYEQFF; cdr3_nt: TGTGCCAGCAGCTCCAGGCTCGGGGGCTATGAGCAGTTCTTC
clone_size: NA; v_call: TRBV9; j_call: TRBJ1-1; d_call: NA; cdr3_length: 14; cdr3_aa: CASSVATDNTEAFF; cdr3_nt: TGTGCCAGCAGCGTAGCTACAGACAACACTGAAGCTTTCTTT
clone_size: once; v_call: TRBV4-2; j_call: TRBJ2-1; d_call: TRBD1; cdr3_length: 16; cdr3_aa: CASSQPDRGLYNEQFF; cdr3_nt: TGTGCCAGCAGCCAACCGGACAGGGGACTATACAATGAGCAGTTCTTC
clone_size: NA; v_call: TRBV7-6; j_call: TRBJ2-7; d_call: TRBD1; cdr3_length: 17; cdr3_aa: CASSDNGLGQGTYEQYF; cdr3_nt: TGTGCCAGCAGCGACAATGGTTTGGGACAGGGCACCTACGAGCAGTACTTC
clone_size: NA; v_call: TRBV30; j_call: TRBJ1-5; d_call: NA; cdr3_length: 14; cdr3_aa: CAWRGGLGGQPQHF; cdr3_nt: TGTGCCTGGCGCGGGGGGCTAGGGGGGCAGCCCCAGCATTTT
clone_size: NA; v_call: TRBV6-1; j_call: TRBJ2-2; d_call: NA; cdr3_length: 15; cdr3_aa: CASSESWQGPGELFF; cdr3_nt: TGTGCCAGCAGTGAAAGTTGGCAGGGGCCCGGGGAGCTGTTTTTT
clone_size: NA; v_call: TRBV10-2; j_call: TRBJ2-5; d_call: TRBD2; cdr3_length: 16; cdr3_aa: CASSSGTWGYQETQYF; cdr3_nt: TGCGCCAGCAGTAGCGGGACTTGGGGGTACCAAGAGACCCAGTACTTC
clone_size: NA; v_call: TRBV6-5; j_call: TRBJ1-4; d_call: NA; cdr3_length: 15; cdr3_aa: CASSYSRGMGEKLFF; cdr3_nt: TGTGCCAGCAGTTACTCGAGGGGGATGGGTGAAAAACTGTTTTTT
clone_size: NA; v_call: TRBV12-3/TRBV12-4; j_call: TRBJ2-7; d_call: NA; cdr3_length: 12; cdr3_aa: CASSSESYEQYF; cdr3_nt: TGTGCCAGCAGTTCCGAGTCCTACGAGCAGTACTTC
clone_size: NA; v_call: TRBV3-1/TRBV3-2; j_call: TRBJ1-6; d_call: NA; cdr3_length: 16; cdr3_aa: CASSEQGGLGNSPLHF; cdr3_nt: TGTGCCAGCAGCGAACAGGGTGGTTTGGGGAATTCACCCCTCCACTTT
clone_size: NA; v_call: TRBV6-5; j_call: TRBJ1-6; d_call: TRBD1; cdr3_length: 15; cdr3_aa: CASSYQDRGKSPLHF; cdr3_nt: TGTGCCAGCAGTTACCAGGACAGGGGAAAATCACCCCTCCACTTT
clone_size: NA; v_call: TRBV30; j_call: TRBJ1-5; d_call: NA; cdr3_length: 13; cdr3_aa: CAWSVRGNQPQHF; cdr3_nt: TGTGCCTGGAGTGTACGCGGGAATCAGCCCCAGCATTTT
clone_size: NA; v_call: TRBV30; j_call: TRBJ1-2; d_call: TRBD1; cdr3_length: 13; cdr3_aa: CACQGAVSYGYTF; cdr3_nt: TGTGCCTGTCAGGGGGCTGTGAGCTATGGCTACACCTTC
clone_size: NA; v_call: TRBV7-9; j_call: TRBJ1-1; d_call: NA; cdr3_length: 15; cdr3_aa: CASSFFPGHNTEAFF; cdr3_nt: TGTGCCAGCAGCTTTTTCCCGGGACACAACACTGAAGCTTTCTTT
clone_size: NA; v_call: TRBV18; j_call: TRBJ1-4; d_call: TRBD1; cdr3_length: 15; cdr3_aa: CASSSEGAEDEKLFF; cdr3_nt: TGTGCCAGCTCATCCGAGGGGGCGGAGGATGAAAAACTGTTTTTT
clone_size: NA; v_call: TRBV4-2; j_call: TRBJ2-6; d_call: NA; cdr3_length: 15; cdr3_aa: CASSQDISGANVLTF; cdr3_nt: TGTGCCAGCAGCCAAGACATCTCTGGGGCCAACGTCCTGACTTTC
clone_size: NA; v_call: TRBV4-2; j_call: TRBJ2-7; d_call: NA; cdr3_length: 14; cdr3_aa: CASSQERTSYEQYF; cdr3_nt: TGTGCCAGCAGCCAAGAACGGACCTCCTACGAGCAGTACTTC
clone_size: NA; v_call: TRBV6-5; j_call: TRBJ2-3; d_call: TRBD1; cdr3_length: 16; cdr3_aa: CASSFDRDRGTDTQYF; cdr3_nt: TGTGCCAGCAGTTTCGACAGGGACAGGGGCACAGATACGCAGTATTTT